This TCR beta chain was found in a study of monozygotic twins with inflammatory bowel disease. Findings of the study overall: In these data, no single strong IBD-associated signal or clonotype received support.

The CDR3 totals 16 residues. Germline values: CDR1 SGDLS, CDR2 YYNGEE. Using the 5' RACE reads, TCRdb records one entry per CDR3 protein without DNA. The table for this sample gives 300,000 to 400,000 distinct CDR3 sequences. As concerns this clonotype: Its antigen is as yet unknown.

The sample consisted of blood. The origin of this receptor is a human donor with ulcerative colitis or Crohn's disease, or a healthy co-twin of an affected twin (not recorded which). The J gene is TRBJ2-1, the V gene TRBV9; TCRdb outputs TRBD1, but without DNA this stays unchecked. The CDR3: CASSGSGGRGYNEQFF.